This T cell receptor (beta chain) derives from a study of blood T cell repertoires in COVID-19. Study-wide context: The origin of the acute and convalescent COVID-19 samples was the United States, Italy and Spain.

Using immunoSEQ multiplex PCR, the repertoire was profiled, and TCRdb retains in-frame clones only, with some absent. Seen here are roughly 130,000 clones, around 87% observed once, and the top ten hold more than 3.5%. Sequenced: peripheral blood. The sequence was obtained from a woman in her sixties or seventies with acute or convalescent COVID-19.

The DNA for the CDR3 is TGCAGTGCTAGTACCCAGGGGGCGCGTCGCTCTGAAGCTTTCTTT. Translation gives CSASTQGARRSEAFF. The chain uses TRBV20-1 and TRBJ1-1, with TRBD1 identical over 8 bases. This CDR3 is 15 amino acids long. V lost 3 bases to trimming and J lost 6 bases; unmatched junction nucleotides: 12. Germline V gene sequence: CDR1 DFQATT, CDR2 SNEGSKA (reference sequence).